Here is one T cell receptor (beta chain) with its context. Its antigen is undetermined. Here immunoSEQ multiplex PCR was the method, and the copy in TCRdb shows in-frame clones only, minus some. Of about 160,000 clones listed, roughly 96% are singletons. This sample is part of a study of cytomegalovirus exposure and HLA in healthy donors. Study in general: The same platform was used for the roughly 120 validation repertoires as for the approximately 730 first-cohort repertoires, as reported in a later analysis.

The ends lost 5 bases at V and 6 bases at J; junction bases unmatched: 9. Germline V gives CDR1 SGHAT, CDR2 FQNNGV. The CDR3 has 15 residues. The study's findings and limits: CMV antigen specificity of a few CMV-associated chains was confirmed in vitro. Cytomegalovirus association was listed for 170 or so TCR beta chains.

Separation from the 666-subject first cohort characterized the 120-subject validation cohort, to which the donors belonged. The chain uses TRBV11-2 and TRBJ1-2, with TRBD1 identical over 10 bases. Sequenced material: PBMCs. The TCR sequence derives from a woman younger than 30 in good health and CMV-seronegative. CDR3 amino acids: CASSTPRDRGNGYTF. Here the CDR3 DNA reads TGTGCCAGCAGCACCCCCCGGGACAGGGGTAATGGCTACACCTTC.